The TCR beta chain described here comes from a study of blood T cell repertoires in COVID-19. Per germline, CDR1 LGHDT and CDR2 YNNKEL (reference sequence). V dropped 0 bases and J dropped 10; count of bases not matched to a gene: 10. The CDR3 is 16 amino acids. The assay was immunoSEQ multiplex PCR, and TCRdb's table has in-frame clones only and misses some. The sample shows about 210,000 clones, more than 75% of them seen only once. Sequenced sample: peripheral blood. This TCR derives from a woman aged 70-85 years with COVID-19, enrolled during active disease. The rearrangement uses TRBV3-1 (or the pseudogene TRBV3-2) and TRBJ2-1; the match to TRBD2 covers 9 bases. CDR3 coding DNA: TGTGCCAGCAGCCAAGACGTGGGGCTAGCGGGACAGGAGCAGTTCTTC. Protein product: CASSQDVGLAGQEQFF.